Given below is one TCR beta chain in context. The data stem from a study of blood T cell repertoires in COVID-19. Overall study context: Material from acute and convalescent COVID-19 was sourced from the United States, Italy and Spain. The cDNA or gDNA used as material had been derived from T cells, B-cell-depleted T cells, or PBMCs.

V was trimmed by 7 bases and J by 8 bases, leaving 18 bases between them. Germline assignment: CDR1 MNHEY and CDR2 SVGAGI. The CDR3 extends over 14 amino acids. Per the original data handling: From reference gene primer amplification, estimates of nucleated cell counts were derived. TCRdb's copy holds only in-frame clones and misses some; the assay was immunoSEQ multiplex PCR. Clone size and V and J calls were adopted from that table, with D and trimming inferred from the DNA. In the table there are fewer than 200,000 clones, about 90% of which are singletons. The clonotype comes from a man aged 55-75 years with active or convalescent COVID-19. The sequencing sample was made of peripheral blood. The chain links TRBV6-5 to TRBJ2-4, with D maybe TRBD2 (7 bases). CDR3 residues: CASKGSQGGDIQYF. The CDR3 DNA reads as TGTGCCAGCAAAGGATCCCAAGGGGGGGACATTCAGTACTTC.